This TCR beta chain stems from a study of shared T cell receptors in the human thymus (dated by TCRdb to the early 2020s). As for the study more broadly: The study examined how self-reactive, shared T-cell receptor alpha chains are generated in the human thymus.

As regards this clone: Its antigen is unknown. No much larger clone exists at a distance of one base, and base qualities are not known.

Reading the germline V gene gives CDR1 SGHDT and CDR2 YYEEEE. Spanning cysteine to phenylalanine, the CDR3 consists of 17 amino acids. The retained sequence is limited to the CDR3, 51 bases, with the frame set at the first base. The V and J ends are trimmed by 2 bases and 0 bases, leaving 17 bases between them. Library construction relied on the immunoSEQ multiplex PCR assay. TCRdb holds this immuneACCESS table with in-frame rearrangements only. Some clones are missing; in checked studies, unresolved V genes explain under half, and the rest has no known cause. This sample has 700,000 or so clones in its table, and approximately 83% of those were observed once. Jointly, the top ten make up about 0.0098% of the sample. This same sample was also taken into another study, of human thymus T cells. The second study also describes: Immunologically healthy infants undergoing open corrective cardiac surgery for congenital heart defects in Finland were used as donors. Thymus tissue was obtained as surgical resects removed during corrective cardiac surgery. V and J gene segment usage appeared biased in both thymic and peripheral blood repertoires. The related research found that thymic TCR repertoires overlapped highly between unrelated individuals. The study described the TCR alpha and beta repertoires in roughly 8 infant thymus samples and four matching peripheral blood samples. The infant donors were roughly 7 to 244 days old, and the cohort included six males and a couple of females. Thymocytes were released mechanically from tissue and stored at -70 °C as pellets of 10-30 million cells. A QIAsymphony instrument was used to extract genomic DNA from frozen cell pellets. The immunoSEQ multiplex PCR assay was used to amplify the TCRB and TCRAD loci from a standardized quantity of quality-controlled genomic DNA. Amplicons spanned the V(D)J region at a length sufficient to cover the CDR3 and identify V and J genes. The amplicons were sequenced on an Illumina platform via the commercial immunoSEQ service. Corrections for primer bias and sequencing errors followed previously described methods, while TCRAD and TCRB definitions were based on the IMGT database. Analysis of the repertoires was done with immunoSEQ Analyzer 3.0 and VDJTools and included basic statistics, V/J segment usage, diversity estimates, rarefaction and pairwise overlap. Diversity was estimated with Chao1, ChaoE, Efron-Thisted, Shannon and inverse Simpson indices, and also on datasets down-sampled to the smallest sample. For repertoire overlap, CDR3 nucleotide sequence, V gene and J gene had to match strictly, and clustering was done by Jaccard-based multidimensional scaling. Thymus samples yielded on average roughly 800,000 unique TCRB clonotypes, compared with some 89,000 from blood samples.

The V gene is TRBV5-6 and the J gene is TRBJ1-2; TRBD1 is a weak D gene call, 5 bases matching. The sequencing input was thymocytes. The receptor was isolated from a girl under two years old with a congenital heart defect. Donor details come from another sample of the same person, matched by shared clones. The CDR3 is CASSFEYQGESNYGYTF. Here is the DNA: TGTGCCAGCAGCTTCGAATACCAGGGTGAATCTAACTATGGCTACACCTTC.